This T cell receptor (gamma chain) is from a study of gamma-delta chains in newborns, infants, children. Study information: Microbial exposure reportedly drives polyclonal innate γδ T cell expansion after birth.

The CDR3 totals 12 residues. With CATT, TCRdb re-called clones from the reads. The repertoire holds about 860 gamma-chain clones, with approximately 70% as singletons. This clonotype originated in a child who was a newborn, infant or young child, either healthy, febrile or measles-vaccinated (not recorded which). Sequencing was carried out using blood. The J gene is TRGJ1 or TRGJ2, while no V gene call was made. CDR3 coding DNA: TGTGCCACCTGGGACGGATTTTATAAGAAACTCTTT. This gives the protein CATWDGFYKKLF.